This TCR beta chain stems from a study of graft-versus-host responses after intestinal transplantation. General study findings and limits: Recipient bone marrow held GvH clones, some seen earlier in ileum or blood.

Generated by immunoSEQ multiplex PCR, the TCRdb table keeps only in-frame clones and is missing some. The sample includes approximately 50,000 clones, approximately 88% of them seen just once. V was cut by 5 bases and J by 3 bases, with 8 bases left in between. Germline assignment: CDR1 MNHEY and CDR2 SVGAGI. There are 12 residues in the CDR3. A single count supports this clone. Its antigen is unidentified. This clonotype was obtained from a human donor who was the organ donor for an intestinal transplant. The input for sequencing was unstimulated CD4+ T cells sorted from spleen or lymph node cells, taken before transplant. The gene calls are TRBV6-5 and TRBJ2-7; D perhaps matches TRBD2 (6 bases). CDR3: CASSEAGYEQYF. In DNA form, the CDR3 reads TGTGCCAGCAGTGAAGCGGGCTACGAGCAGTACTTC.